The table lists the clone carrying this TCR beta chain with a count of one. Its matching antigen is unknown. Germline CDR1 is SGHKS and CDR2 is YYEKEE (reference sequence). The V end was cut by 1 base, the J end by 8 bases, with 15 bases between. The CDR3 covers 14 residues. Cells sorted as Tregs were CD4+, CD25+ and CD127-/low. Broader study findings: Tumor memory CD4+ T cell TCR gene usage clustered with blood and lymph node memory CD4+ cells and lymph node naive CD4+ cells. Tumor Tregs overlapped most with tumor, then blood, naive CD4+ cells. Larger-cohort validation covered only one TCR beta V-J rearrangement.

After constant-region reverse-primer amplification, full-length variable regions underwent semi-nested PCR with Nested Universal Primer A. TCRdb reprocessed the 5' RACE reads with MiXCR, giving one entry per CDR3 protein. The sample comprises about 10,000 distinct CDR3 sequences, under 35% of which are singletons, and under 3.5% rests with the top ten. The sample taken for sequencing was Tregs sorted from a lymph node. This receptor was taken from a female donor with breast cancer. V and J are TRBV5-5 and TRBJ1-1; no clear D gene. CDR3 residues: CASSLQAGSREAFF. In nucleotides, the CDR3 is TGTGCCAGCAGCTTGCAGGCCGGTTCAAGGGAAGCTTTCTTT.